The 24 T cell receptor beta chains listed next were all sequenced from one sample in a study of response to subunit inactivated influenza vaccine. One entry per CDR3 protein results from TCRdb running MiXCR on the RT-PCR reads. Of roughly 760,000 distinct CDR3 sequences listed, 20% to 25% are singletons. This specimen was PBMCs from blood, taken about 5 days after vaccination. These receptors originate from a man in his fifties who received an inactivated influenza vaccine.

This clonotype has only a few counts. The rearrangement joins TRBV20-1 to TRBJ2-6, with no clear D. CDR1 is DFQATT, CDR2 SNEGSKA, per germline (reference sequence). With 1 base removed from V and 0 bases from J, the gap between germline ends came to 4 bases. This CDR3 is built from 14 residues. The CDR3 spells CSARGFSGANVLTF. Written as DNA, the CDR3 is TGCAGTGCTAGAGGATTCTCTGGGGCCAACGTCCTGACTTTC.

The chain uses TRBV7-8 and TRBJ2-1, with D tentatively TRBD2 (5 bases). Trimming removed 0 bases at V and 4 bases at J, with 19 bases between. The length of the CDR3 is 18 residues. Looked up from germline, CDR1 is SGHVS and CDR2 is FQNEAQ. CDR3 sequence: CASSLAGGVASRYNEQFF. CDR3 DNA sequence: TGTGCCAGCAGCTTAGCAGGTGGAGTAGCGTCCCGGTACAATGAGCAGTTCTTC. The full variable domain, its missing parts supplied by reference TRBV7-8 and TRBJ2-1, is GAGVSQSPRYKVAKRGQDVALRCDPISGHVSLFWYQQALGQGPEFLTYFQNEAQLDKSGLPSDRFFAERPEGSVSTLKIQRTQQEDSAVYLCASSLAGGVASRYNEQFFGPGTRLTVL.

This clonotype was counted between two and nine times. The chain is built from TRBV7-9 and TRBJ2-3; 10 positions match TRBD2. This CDR3 is 16 amino acids long. The V segment lost 4 bases and the J segment 5 bases; nucleotides outside the gene matches: 9. In germline, CDR1 is SEHNR, CDR2 FQNEAQ (reference sequence). The chain's CDR3 is CASSWATSGSGDTQYF. CDR3 sequence (DNA): TGTGCCAGCAGCTGGGCGACTAGCGGGTCGGGAGATACGCAGTATTTT.

A word on this clonotype: A much larger clone is a single base away; this may be a read error. V gene TRBV11-2 combines with J gene TRBJ1-6; no clear D. The V and J ends lost 0 bases and 0 bases respectively, with 6 bases between them. Germline V gene lookup returns CDR1 SGHAT and CDR2 FQNNGV. This CDR3 contains 16 residues. The CDR3 sequence is CASSLEGSSYNSPLHF. Written as DNA, the CDR3 is TGTGCCAGCAGCTTAGAAGGGAGCTCCTATAATTCACCCCTCCACTTT.

This chain links TRBV29-1 with TRBJ2-1; 8 bases fit TRBD2. Germline loops: CDR1 SQVTM, CDR2 ANQGSEA. The CDR3 runs 13 residues. Unmatched junction bases numbered 9, after V lost 7 bases and J lost 7 bases. CDR3 sequence reads: CSAARGAPNEQFF. CDR3 DNA sequence: TGCAGCGCGGCGCGGGGGGCGCCTAATGAGCAGTTCTTC.

The sample holds many counts of this clonotype. The rearrangement uses TRBV7-2 and TRBJ2-1; 9 bases fit TRBD2. Germline V gene data show CDR1 as SGHTA and CDR2 as FQGNSA. This CDR3 comprises 15 residues. Trimming cost V 5 bases and J 8 bases; bases outside gene matches: 10. CDR3 sequence: CASSRAGGMGYEQFF. In DNA form, the CDR3 reads TGTGCCAGCAGCCGAGCGGGAGGTATGGGATATGAGCAGTTCTTC.

This clonotype has at least ten counts. V usage is TRBV29-1 and J usage is TRBJ1-3; D gene uncertain. V dropped 3 bases and J dropped 0 bases, with 9 bases sitting between them. CDR1 and CDR2 (germline): SQVTM, ANQGSEA. The CDR3 spans 14 residues. The CDR3 nucleotides are TGCAGCGTTGAGGCGGTTCTCTCTGGAAACACCATATATTTT. It specifies CSVEAVLSGNTIYF.

The rearrangement uses TRBV7-6 and TRBJ2-5; 7 positions match TRBD1. The CDR3 loop spans 15 amino acids. The V segment lost 5 bases and the J segment 5 bases; nucleotides outside the gene matches: 11. Looked up from germline, CDR1 is SGHVS and CDR2 is FNYEAQ. The CDR3 is CASSTDTGVWETQYF. In DNA, the CDR3 is TGTGCCAGCAGCACCGATACAGGGGTATGGGAGACCCAGTACTTC.

This clonotype was seen repeatedly, ten times or more. CDR3: CSVGTGVRETQYF. The DNA for the CDR3 is TGCAGCGTCGGGACAGGGGTGAGAGAGACCCAGTACTTC. The V gene is TRBV29-1, the J gene TRBJ2-5; TRBD1 aligns across 10 bases. J lost 4 bases, V lost 6 bases, and 5 bases had no gene match. The CDR3 is made up of 13 amino acids. Germline-derived CDR1 and CDR2 are SQVTM and ANQGSEA.

The chain employs TRBV11-2 and TRBJ2-5, with D maybe TRBD1 (5 bases). Germline assignment: CDR1 SGHAT and CDR2 FQNNGV. Trimming removed 5 bases at V and 5 bases at J, with 12 bases between. The CDR3 is made up of 13 amino acids. The CDR3 loop is CASSIQVGETQYF. CDR3 sequence (DNA): TGTGCCAGCAGCATACAGGTTGGGGAGACCCAGTACTTC.

This clonotype turned up a few times. The chain recombines TRBV7-8 with TRBJ2-2; TRBD2 might be the D (6 bases). Germline assignment: CDR1 SGHVS and CDR2 FQNEAQ. The CDR3 runs 15 residues. Trimming shortened V by 0 bases and J by 6 bases, and 11 bases separated the two germline ends. The CDR3 DNA is TGTGCCAGCAGCTTAGCAGCGGCGGGACCCGGGGAGCTGTTTTTT. This sequence encodes CASSLAAAGPGELFF. Supplemented by reference TRBV7-8 and TRBJ2-2, the full variable domain reads GAGVSQSPRYKVAKRGQDVALRCDPISGHVSLFWYQQALGQGPEFLTYFQNEAQLDKSGLPSDRFFAERPEGSVSTLKIQRTQQEDSAVYLCASSLAAAGPGELFFGEGSRLTVL.

This chain links TRBV5-1 with TRBJ2-2; possible D gene TRBD1, 6 bases. The germline gives CDR1 SGHRS, CDR2 YFSETQ. CDR3 length: 15 residues. V gave up 6 bases and J gave up 4 bases, with 16 bases separating them. The CDR3 region is CASKFGQQTTGELFF. DNA for the CDR3: TGCGCCAGCAAGTTTGGACAGCAGACCACCGGGGAGCTGTTTTTT.

This clonotype turned up a few times. The rearrangement uses TRBV28 and TRBJ1-5, with D maybe TRBD1 (5 bases). Trimming removed 2 bases at V and 2 bases at J, with 13 bases between. Germline V gives CDR1 MDHEN, CDR2 SYDVKM. This CDR3 is built from 16 residues. Here the CDR3 reads CASSLVAGLGNQPQHF. CDR3 coding DNA: TGTGCCAGCAGTTTAGTGGCAGGGCTAGGCAATCAGCCCCAGCATTTT.

This clonotype was counted ten times or more. The V call is TRBV29-1, the J call TRBJ1-4; the match to TRBD1 covers 11 bases. The trim removed 6 bases at V and 8 bases at J, leaving 2 bases unmatched. Germline V gene data show CDR1 as SQVTM and CDR2 as ANQGSEA. The CDR3 runs 12 residues. Here the CDR3 DNA reads TGCAGCGTGCGGACAGGGGGCGAAAAACTGTTTTTT. It yields the protein CSVRTGGEKLFF.

The chain links TRBV11-2 to TRBJ2-3; 13 bases align to TRBD2. This CDR3 region has 19 residues. Germline V gene lookup returns CDR1 SGHAT and CDR2 FQNNGV. Germline trimming cut 5 bases from V and 3 bases from J; bases unmatched to any gene: 14. The DNA of the CDR3 is TGTGCCAGCAGCAACCCCTCCGGGACTAGCGGGGCTCCTACAGATACGCAGTATTTT. It codes for CASSNPSGTSGAPTDTQYF.

There are a few counts of this clonotype. The gene calls are TRBV20-1 and TRBJ2-3; 8 bases are a match to TRBD2. Germline values: CDR1 DFQATT, CDR2 SNEGSKA (reference sequence). With 5 bases clipped from V and 0 bases from J, the junction kept 13 bases outside the gene matches. The CDR3 totals 17 residues. CDR3 amino acids: CSAPPSGFIPSTDTQYF. CDR3 bases: TGCAGTGCTCCGCCTAGCGGGTTTATACCTAGCACAGATACGCAGTATTTT.

V usage is TRBV7-8 and J usage is TRBJ2-3; D tentatively reads TRBD1 or TRBD2 (5 bases each). CDR3 length equals 14 residues. The ends were cut back, 11 bases at V and 6 bases at J, with 21 bases in the middle. CDR1 and CDR2 (germline): SGHVS, FQNEAQ. CDR3 sequence reads: CASSDGAPVDTQYF. The CDR3 nucleotides are TGTGCCTCGTCGGACGGGGCCCCTGTGGATACGCAGTATTTT.

The chain couples TRBV5-1 to TRBJ1-6; D is possibly TRBD1 (6 bases). Germline CDR1 is SGHRS and CDR2 is YFSETQ. V was clipped by 2 bases and J by 5 bases, with 17 bases between them. The CDR3 runs to 17 residues. CDR3: CASSLSLTGRDNSPLHF. The CDR3 nucleotides read TGCGCCAGCAGCTTAAGCCTGACAGGTAGAGATAATTCACCCCTCCACTTT.

The sample holds a few counts of this clonotype. The chain links TRBV27 to TRBJ2-3, with unresolved D. The V end lost 2 bases, the J end lost 2 bases, and 5 bases lay between the germline ends. Per germline, CDR1 MNHEY and CDR2 SMNVEV (reference sequence). The CDR3 runs to 13 residues. The CDR3 is CASSLGFTDTQYF. The CDR3, as DNA: TGTGCCAGCAGTTTAGGCTTCACAGATACGCAGTATTTT.

This chain uses TRBV6-1 with TRBJ1-2; a weak D match, TRBD1 (6 bases). Trimming removed 5 bases at V and 3 bases at J, with 16 bases between. The CDR3 covers 15 residues. CDR1 is MNHNS, CDR2 SASEGT, per germline. The CDR3 DNA reads TGTGCCAGCAGTACCACAGGGACTTCGGACTATGGCTACACCTTC. This sequence encodes CASSTTGTSDYGYTF.

There are many counts of this clonotype. The rearrangement links TRBV27 to TRBJ2-7; D may be TRBD1 or TRBD2 (6 bases each). The length of the CDR3 is 14 residues. V shed 8 bases and J shed 5 bases, with 19 bases lying between them. Germline CDR1 is MNHEY and CDR2 is SMNVEV (reference sequence). CDR3 DNA: TGTGCCAGCCGTTCCGGGGGCACGGTGAACGAGCAGTACTTC. This encodes CASRSGGTVNEQYF.

This clonotype occurred a few times. J is TRBJ2-1 and V is TRBV4-2; weak D call: TRBD2 (5 bases). The CDR3 is made up of 13 amino acids. V lost 4 bases, J lost 16 bases, and 20 bases lay in between. CDR1 and CDR2 from the germline V gene are LGHNA and YNFKEQ. The CDR3 nucleotides are TGTGCCAGCAGCCCCTCTCAGGCGGGCCATCCTTTCTTC. Protein: CASSPSQAGHPFF.

This clonotype was observed at least ten times. This chain joins TRBV7-2 and TRBJ2-1; possible D gene TRBD1, 6 bases. There are 14 residues in the CDR3. Germline V gene data show CDR1 as SGHTA and CDR2 as FQGNSA. V shed 4 bases and J shed 8 bases, with 15 bases lying between them. CDR3 protein: CASSYLQGKDEQFF. CDR3 nucleotide sequence: TGTGCCAGCAGCTACCTCCAGGGGAAGGATGAGCAGTTCTTC.

The genes are TRBV28 and TRBJ1-2; possibly TRBD1 for D (6 bases). The CDR3 extends over 16 amino acids. V was shortened by 2 bases and J by 4 bases, with 17 bases between the two germline ends. Germline V gene sequence: CDR1 MDHEN, CDR2 SYDVKM. The CDR3 DNA sequence: TGTGCCAGCAGTTTAAGGGAGCGGCAGGGGACCTATGGCTACACCTTC. Protein product: CASSLRERQGTYGYTF.